The 5 T cell receptor beta chains presented below share a single source sample, sequenced in a study of identical twins (dated by TCRdb to the mid-2010s). Libraries were made using 5' RACE. Instrument used: Illumina HiSeq 2000. TCRdb passed the public sequencing reads through fastp at Q25 and MiXCR, retaining productive beta sequences. Every CDR3 protein is listed once, alongside the most common genes and DNA of its rows. The sample table shows approximately 260,000 distinct CDR3 sequences, and about 8% are seen once. The top ten constitute over 2.5% of the sample. In addition, the sample was reused for a study of yellow fever vaccine responses in identical twins.

Input material: CD8+ T cells sorted from blood. All receptors derive from a woman aged 18 to 35 in good health.

V gene TRBV4-2 combines with J gene TRBJ1-1; TRBD1 matches at 7 bases. The CDR3 loop spans 15 amino acids. Germline CDR1 is LGHNA and CDR2 is YNFKEQ. V shed 6 bases, J shed 0 bases, and the junction held 7 bases outside the gene matches. The CDR3 region has the DNA TGTGCCAGCAGGGATTCGGGACAGATGAACACTGAAGCTTTCTTT. The encoded protein is CASRDSGQMNTEAFF.

Regarding this clonotype: This clone may be a read error of a much larger clone one base away. The CDR3 loop reads CATSAFRGRDEQFF. The DNA of the CDR3 is TGTGCCACCAGTGCTTTTCGGGGTCGCGATGAGCAGTTCTTC. The V call is TRBV24-1, the J call TRBJ2-1, with a possible D match to TRBD2 (5 bases). Trimming took 5 bases from V and 8 from J, leaving 15 bases between them. The CDR3 consists of 14 residues. Germline V gives CDR1 KGHDR, CDR2 SFDVKD.

There are a few counts of this clonotype. The chain has TRBV28 and TRBJ2-3, with TRBD2 matching 9 bases. This CDR3 contains 16 residues. Trimming cost V 2 bases and J 4 bases; bases outside gene matches: 7. CDR1 is MDHEN and CDR2 is SYDVKM in the germline V gene. The CDR3 here is CASSLRPSGVSDTQYF. The CDR3 DNA reads TGTGCCAGCAGTTTACGGCCTAGCGGGGTGTCAGATACGCAGTATTTT.

This clonotype has more than one count but fewer than ten. V gene TRBV9 combines with J gene TRBJ2-6; TRBD1 matches 8 bases. Germline CDR1 SGDLS, CDR2 YYNGEE. The V segment lost 3 bases and the J segment 0 bases; nucleotides outside the gene matches: 8. The CDR3 sequence is 18 residues long. In DNA, the CDR3 is TGTGCCAGCAGCGCTCAGGGGGCCCCATACTCTGGGGCCAACGTCCTGACTTTC. It is translated as CASSAQGAPYSGANVLTF.

This clonotype was seen a few times. One end of the junction does not line up with germline, which may come from a read error. J is TRBJ2-7 and V is TRBV12-3 or TRBV12-4, with 9 bases that match TRBD2. The CDR3 totals 14 residues. CDR3 sequence: CASSIAGEIGEQYF. Here the CDR3 DNA reads TGTGCCAGCAGTATAGCGGGAGAGATTGGCGAGCAGTACTTC.